What follows are 18 T cell receptor beta chains derived from one specimen sequenced in a study of T cell repertoires in cytomegalovirus infection. TCRdb re-derived calls from the reads in MiXCR, one entry per CDR3 protein. Of around 320,000 distinct CDR3 sequences detected, around 9.5% appear once; the ten largest clones hold around 4.5%. Sequenced material: PBMCs. Receptors originate from a human donor in good health (CMV status not recorded). Some clones in this sample may be carry-over from other donors' samples.

V and J are TRBV6-1 and TRBJ1-2; 7 positions agree with TRBD1. The CDR3 extends over 14 amino acids. Germline lookup yields CDR1 MNHNS and CDR2 SASEGT. The ends lost 6 bases at V and 8 bases at J; junction bases unmatched: 12. In DNA, the CDR3 is TGTGCCAGCAGCCGCGGACAGGTCCCGGGCGGCTACACCTTC. Translated, it gives CASSRGQVPGGYTF.

This clonotype occurred a few times. The chain uses TRBV11-2 and TRBJ1-2; D remains ambiguous. V lost 1 base, J lost 4 bases, and 7 bases lay in between. Germline assignment: CDR1 SGHAT and CDR2 FQNNGV. This CDR3 region has 13 residues. CDR3 in amino acids: CASSLGQRYGYTF. The CDR3 DNA reads as TGTGCCAGCAGCTTAGGGCAGCGCTATGGCTACACCTTC.

The J gene is TRBJ2-3, the V gene TRBV19; D unresolved. Trimming removed 5 bases from V and 6 bases from J, with 15 bases in between. This CDR3 contains 14 residues. Germline V CDR1 and CDR2: LNHDA, SQIVND (reference sequence). The CDR3 spells CASSLQLGRDTQYF. CDR3 DNA sequence: TGTGCCAGTAGTCTCCAACTGGGTCGTGATACGCAGTATTTT.

The rearrangement uses TRBV24-1 and TRBJ2-5, with 8 bases lining up with TRBD1. Germline lookup yields CDR1 KGHDR and CDR2 SFDVKD. V shed 7 bases, J shed 5 bases, and the junction held 5 bases outside the gene matches. The CDR3 runs to 13 residues. CDR3 sequence (DNA): TGTGCCACCAGCGACAGGGGCGGGGAGACCCAGTACTTC. This translates into CATSDRGGETQYF.

The V call is TRBV28, the J call TRBJ2-3, with D perhaps given as TRBD1 or TRBD2 (6 bases each). The length of the CDR3 is 14 residues. Germline loops: CDR1 MDHEN, CDR2 SYDVKM. The ends were cut back, 7 bases at V and 4 bases at J, with 15 bases in the middle. The CDR3 here is CASTLWGAADTQYF. DNA for the CDR3: TGTGCCAGCACCTTATGGGGGGCCGCAGATACGCAGTATTTT.

This clonotype has at least ten counts. The chain links TRBV19 to TRBJ2-1; TRBD2 aligns across 11 bases. CDR3 length: 16 amino acids. Germline V gives CDR1 LNHDA, CDR2 SQIVND (reference sequence). V was pared by 5 bases and J by 4 bases, with 7 bases of the junction left unmatched. The CDR3 reads CASSVLAGGLYNEQFF. In DNA, the CDR3 is TGTGCCAGTAGTGTTCTAGCGGGAGGATTATACAATGAGCAGTTCTTC.

This clonotype has just a few counts. The V and J genes are TRBV6-2 or TRBV6-3 and TRBJ2-3; 12 bases are shared with TRBD2. The CDR3 spans 17 residues. The V gene end was trimmed by 6 bases and the J gene end by 0 bases; junction bases not matched to a gene: 7. CDR1 is MNHEY, CDR2 SVGEGT, per germline. The DNA for the CDR3 is TGTGCCAGCAGCCCCCGGACTAGCGGGGCTAGCACAGATACGCAGTATTTT. Its translation: CASSPRTSGASTDTQYF.

This clonotype turned up a few times. This chain's CDR3 is CASSVPSIWLATQYF. The CDR3 coding sequence is TGTGCCAGCAGTGTGCCGAGCATTTGGCTTGCGACGCAGTATTTT. The chain uses TRBV2 and TRBJ2-3; D gene unclear. V lost 4 bases to trimming and J lost 9 bases, with 20 bases between them. The CDR3 extends over 15 amino acids. Germline lookup yields CDR1 SNHLY and CDR2 FYNNEI.

This clonotype was seen many times. The chain employs TRBV3-1 and TRBJ2-5; TRBD1 might be the D (5 bases). Per germline, CDR1 LGHDT and CDR2 YNNKEL (reference sequence). The CDR3 is made up of 14 amino acids. The germline V and J ends were trimmed by 4 bases and 4 bases, with 13 bases remaining between them. The CDR3 DNA follows: TGTGCCAGCAGCCGAGGACATATGGCAGAGACCCAGTACTTC. It translates to CASSRGHMAETQYF.

This clonotype was picked up many times. V is TRBV7-9 and J is TRBJ1-4; 9 nucleotides agree with TRBD1. CDR3 length: 15 residues. Unmatched junction bases numbered 7, after V lost 5 bases and J lost 6 bases. CDR1 and CDR2 (germline): SEHNR, FQNEAQ (reference sequence). The CDR3 spells CASSRPGQGYEKLFF. For the CDR3, the DNA is TGTGCCAGCAGCCGCCCCGGACAGGGGTATGAAAAACTGTTTTTT.

J is TRBJ2-3 and V is TRBV15; D unclear. With 0 bases removed from V and 2 bases from J, the gap between germline ends came to 9 bases. CDR1 and CDR2 (germline): LNHNV, YYDKDF (reference sequence). The CDR3 is made up of 15 amino acids. This CDR3 reads CATSRELKLTDTQYF. CDR3 sequence (DNA): TGTGCCACCAGCAGAGAGCTGAAACTCACAGATACGCAGTATTTT.

This clonotype was detected a few times. V is TRBV10-3 and J is TRBJ2-3; TRBD2 matches at 7 bases. This CDR3 region has 15 residues. CDR1 is ENHRY and CDR2 is SYGVKD in the germline V gene. V lost 8 bases, J lost 0 bases, and 8 bases stayed unmatched. The CDR3 DNA is TGTGCCATCTCTTCCCTTAGCGGGAGCACAGATACGCAGTATTTT. Protein: CAISSLSGSTDTQYF.

The J gene is TRBJ2-5, the V gene TRBV7-2; 8 bases are shared with TRBD1. This CDR3 region has 16 residues. The germline V gene has CDR1 SGHTA and CDR2 FQGNSA. J gave up 5 bases and V 5 bases, and 13 bases lay outside the gene matches. The CDR3 loop reads CASSRRTGYLAETQYF. CDR3 DNA sequence: TGTGCCAGCAGCCGGAGGACAGGGTATCTTGCGGAGACCCAGTACTTC.

This clonotype was seen ten or more times. The rearrangement joins TRBV6-2 or TRBV6-3 to TRBJ2-7; D uncertain. This CDR3 has 13 amino acids. Trimming stripped 7 bases from V and 3 bases from J, with 13 bases between. From germline, CDR1 is MNHEY and CDR2 SVGEGT. CDR3 sequence: CASTDPAFYEQYF. The CDR3 region has the DNA TGTGCCAGCACCGATCCAGCCTTCTACGAGCAGTACTTC.

Only a few counts were recorded for this clonotype. The chain is built from TRBV6-1 and TRBJ2-2; the match to TRBD1 covers 7 bases. The CDR3 runs to 15 residues. V trimming: 8 bases; J trimming: 1 base; junction bases outside the gene matches: 7. Germline assignment: CDR1 MNHNS and CDR2 SASEGT. In DNA, the CDR3 is TGTGCCAGCCCCCGGTGGGACAGGAACACCGGGGAGCTGTTTTTT. Amino acid sequence: CASPRWDRNTGELFF.

This clonotype came up a few times. This chain's CDR3 is CASSPQKGSSYNSPLHF. DNA for the CDR3: TGTGCCAGCAGCCCCCAGAAGGGAAGCTCCTATAATTCACCCCTCCACTTT. This chain joins TRBV5-6 and TRBJ1-6; no reliable D call. The V end lost 4 bases, the J end lost 0 bases, and 14 bases lay between the germline ends. CDR1 and CDR2 (germline): SGHDT, YYEEEE. The CDR3 loop spans 17 amino acids. The full variable domain, its missing parts supplied by reference TRBV5-6 and TRBJ1-6, is DAGVTQSPTHLIKTRGQQVTLRCSPKSGHDTVSWYQQALGQGPQFIFQYYEEEERQRGNFPDRFSGHQFPNYSSELNVNALLLGDSALYLCASSPQKGSSYNSPLHFGNGTRLTVT.

The chain couples TRBV7-9 to TRBJ2-3; no clear D gene. V lost 4 bases and J lost 0, with 8 bases in between. CDR1 is SEHNR, CDR2 FQNEAQ, per germline (reference sequence). The CDR3 loop spans 14 amino acids. In DNA form, the CDR3 reads TGTGCCAGCAGCTCGGCAAGTAGCACAGATACGCAGTATTTT. Its translation is CASSSASSTDTQYF.

The V and J genes are TRBV11-3 and TRBJ2-1, with no clear D. Deletions cut 2 bases from V and 0 bases from J, with 14 bases between. CDR1 is SGHNT, CDR2 YENEEA, per germline. The CDR3 extends over 17 amino acids. CDR3 sequence reads: CASSLSVLGSSYNEQFF. DNA for the CDR3: TGTGCCAGCAGCTTAAGCGTGTTGGGCAGCTCCTACAATGAGCAGTTCTTC.